Listed below are T cell receptor beta chains from one sample, sequenced in a study of CD8+ T cells in alopecia areata. Only in-frame clones appear in the TCRdb table, and some are missing; sequencing was by immunoSEQ multiplex PCR. The table includes roughly 150,000 clones, roughly 50% detected once. The sequencing input was CD4+ T cells sorted from blood. Every receptor here comes from a human donor in good health. Each CDR3 is given with its conserved first and last residue. The D gene is left open where the match is weak. Size is stated for part of the rows, as once, few or many counts, or as a class when the clone is expanded.

V	J	size	D	CDR3	DNA
TRBV9	TRBJ1-2	NA	TRBD1	CASSASTGVYGYTF	TGTGCCAGCAGCGCCTCGACAGGGGTATATGGCTACACCTTC
TRBV28	TRBJ2-3	NA	NA	CASKGLTDTQYF	TGTGCCAGCAAGGGGCTCACAGATACGCAGTATTTT
TRBV6-1	TRBJ1-2	NA	NA	CASSEAFAGYGYTF	TGTGCCAGCAGTGAAGCTTTCGCAGGGTATGGCTACACCTTC
TRBV20-1	TRBJ1-1	NA	NA	CSATGIGEAFF	TGCAGTGCCACGGGAATCGGTGAAGCTTTCTTT
TRBV2	TRBJ2-7	NA	NA	CASSRYDEQYF	TGTGCCAGCAGTCGGTATGACGAGCAGTACTTC
TRBV18	TRBJ1-1	few	NA	CASSPLRENTEAFF	TGTGCCAGCTCACCGTTGAGGGAGAACACTGAAGCTTTCTTT
TRBV5-6	TRBJ1-2	NA	NA	CASSLVGEIYGYTF	TGTGCCAGCAGCTTGGTAGGGGAAATCTATGGCTACACCTTC
TRBV5-6	TRBJ1-2	NA	NA	CASSRGRGTSGYTF	TGTGCCAGCAGCCGGGGAAGAGGGACGTCTGGCTACACCTTC
TRBV9	TRBJ2-7	NA	NA	CASSPRTEGRGEQYF	TGTGCCAGCAGCCCACGTACGGAGGGCCGAGGGGAGCAGTACTTC
TRBV29-1	TRBJ2-5	few	TRBD2	CSVITGLAGETQYF	TGCAGCGTGATTACGGGACTAGCGGGAGAGACCCAGTACTTC
TRBV23-1	TRBJ2-5	NA	NA	CASSLTGQYF	TGCGCCAGCAGTCTAACGGGCCAGTACTTC
TRBV29-1	TRBJ2-7	NA	TRBD1	CSVRGQGAYEQYF	TGCAGCGTCAGAGGACAGGGGGCGTACGAGCAGTACTTC
TRBV6-6	TRBJ2-5	NA	NA	CASSLRARETQYF	TGTGCCAGCAGTCTTCGGGCCCGTGAGACCCAGTACTTC
TRBV11-2	TRBJ2-3	NA	TRBD2	CASSPIGSGRQQYF	TGTGCCAGCAGCCCCATCGGGAGCGGGAGACAGCAGTATTTT
TRBV5-4	TRBJ1-4	NA	TRBD1	CASSPGQGREKLFF	TGTGCCAGCAGCCCCGGACAGGGGAGGGAAAAACTGTTTTTT
TRBV27	TRBJ2-5	NA	TRBD2	CASGGPSGRALQETQYF	TGTGCCAGCGGAGGGCCTAGCGGGAGGGCCCTCCAAGAGACCCAGTACTTC
TRBV27	TRBJ2-5	NA	TRBD2	CASKGGLAGSYQETQYF	TGTGCCAGCAAGGGGGGACTAGCGGGAAGTTACCAAGAGACCCAGTACTTC
TRBV5-6	TRBJ1-5	NA	NA	CASSLDGNQPQHF	TGTGCCAGCAGCTTGGACGGGAATCAGCCCCAGCATTTT
TRBV7-9	TRBJ2-6	few	NA	CASSSSLSNVLTF	TGTGCCAGCAGCTCGTCCTTGTCCAACGTCCTGACTTTC
TRBV5-1	TRBJ1-2	NA	NA	CASSQLRNYGYTF	TGCGCCAGCAGCCAGCTCAGAAACTATGGCTACACCTTC
TRBV25-1	TRBJ2-7	few	TRBD1	CASSDPGRGREQYF	TGTGCCAGCAGTGATCCGGGCAGGGGGCGAGAGCAGTACTTC
TRBV5-1	TRBJ1-3	NA	NA	CASSREISGNTIYF	TGCGCCAGCAGCCGGGAGATCTCTGGAAACACCATATATTTT
TRBV30	TRBJ2-2	few	NA	CASEVNSVTGELFF	TGTGCCTCTGAGGTTAATTCTGTCACCGGGGAGCTGTTTTTT
TRBV5-4	TRBJ1-1	few	TRBD1	CASSLLTGDTEAFF	TGTGCCAGCAGCCTACTAACAGGGGACACTGAAGCTTTCTTT
TRBV7-2	TRBJ1-2	NA	NA	CASSLDRVYGYTF	TGTGCCAGCAGTCTGGACAGAGTCTATGGCTACACCTTC
TRBV5-1	TRBJ2-7	few	NA	CASSLGQPGYEQYF	TGCGCCAGCAGCCTCGGACAGCCAGGCTACGAGCAGTACTTC
TRBV15	TRBJ1-2	NA	NA	CATSRVGFGYTF	TGTGCCACCAGCAGAGTCGGGTTTGGCTACACCTTC
TRBV5-4	TRBJ2-1	NA	TRBD2	CASSMLAGGPENEQFF	TGTGCCAGCAGCATGTTAGCGGGAGGGCCGGAAAATGAGCAGTTCTTC
TRBV15	TRBJ1-4	NA	NA	CATSREVATNEKLFF	TGTGCCACCAGCAGAGAGGTAGCAACTAATGAAAAACTGTTTTTT
TRBV11-2	TRBJ2-5	NA	NA	CASSFGYQETQYF	TGTGCCAGCAGCTTCGGGTACCAAGAGACCCAGTACTTC
TRBV29-1	TRBJ2-3	NA	NA	CSVSQDSDTQYF	TGCAGCGTCTCACAGGACTCAGATACGCAGTATTTT
TRBV4-1	TRBJ2-3	NA	NA	CASSQVVRTDTQYF	TGCGCCAGCAGCCAAGTAGTACGCACAGATACGCAGTATTTT
TRBV27	TRBJ2-3	NA	NA	CASSHTGEDTDTQYF	TGTGCCAGCAGTCACACAGGGGAGGACACAGATACGCAGTATTTT
TRBV19	TRBJ2-5	NA	NA	CAVWREETQYF	TGTGCCGTATGGAGAGAAGAGACCCAGTACTTC
TRBV29-1	TRBJ2-3	few	NA	CSVTFTDTQYF	TGCAGCGTTACGTTCACAGATACGCAGTATTTT
TRBV9	TRBJ1-2	NA	NA	CASSPQDTNYGYTF	TGTGCCAGCAGCCCCCAGGATACTAACTATGGCTACACCTTC
TRBV5-1	TRBJ2-5	NA	TRBD1	CASSAQGGETQYF	TGCGCCAGCAGCGCACAGGGGGGAGAGACCCAGTACTTC
TRBV28	TRBJ2-4	NA	NA	CASCPLAAKNIQYF	TGTGCCAGTTGCCCGCTAGCGGCCAAAAACATTCAGTACTTC
TRBV30	TRBJ2-2	few	TRBD1	CASQGWNTGELFF	TGTGCCTCACAGGGGTGGAACACCGGGGAGCTGTTTTTT
TRBV18	TRBJ1-5	NA	NA	CASSLTGSYQPQHF	TGTGCCAGCTCACTAACAGGGAGTTATCAGCCCCAGCATTTT
TRBV2	TRBJ2-7	few	NA	CASSERPEKQYF	TGTGCCAGCAGTGAAAGGCCCGAGAAGCAGTACTTC
TRBV30	TRBJ1-2	NA	NA	CAWSAGLDYGYTF	TGTGCCTGGAGTGCGGGACTAGACTATGGCTACACCTTC
TRBV7-9	TRBJ1-5	few	NA	CASSSSKDQPQHF	TGTGCCAGCAGCTCCTCGAAGGATCAGCCCCAGCATTTT
TRBV29-1	TRBJ2-1	NA	NA	CTIKRRSSSYNEQFF	TGCACAATAAAGAGGCGTTCAAGCTCCTACAATGAGCAGTTCTTC
TRBV28	TRBJ2-1	few	NA	CASSPGWRSYNEQFF	TGTGCCAGCAGTCCCGGATGGAGGTCCTACAATGAGCAGTTCTTC
TRBV29-1	TRBJ2-7	NA	TRBD2	CSARRGSGSYEQYF	TGCAGCGCCCGGAGGGGGAGCGGGAGCTACGAGCAGTACTTC
TRBV7-2	TRBJ1-4	NA	NA	CASSASGEPNEKLFF	TGTGCCAGCAGCGCCTCCGGGGAGCCTAATGAAAAACTGTTTTTT
TRBV30	TRBJ1-2	NA	NA	CAWIRNGDGYTF	TGTGCCTGGATCAGAAATGGAGATGGCTACACCTTC
TRBV29-1	TRBJ2-1	few	TRBD1	CSVMPGQGMAEQFF	TGCAGCGTAATGCCGGGACAGGGAATGGCTGAGCAGTTCTTC
TRBV28	TRBJ2-3	many	NA	CASSSLPPADTQYF	TGTGCCAGCAGTTCCCTGCCCCCAGCAGATACGCAGTATTTT
TRBV5-6	TRBJ1-2	NA	NA	CASSLALGADGYTF	TGTGCCAGCAGCTTGGCCTTGGGGGCAGACGGCTACACCTTC
TRBV29-1	TRBJ2-3	few	NA	CSVTSDNTDTQYF	TGCAGCGTTACGTCAGATAACACAGATACGCAGTATTTT
TRBV10-1	TRBJ2-5	NA	TRBD1	CASSEGQGAQETQYF	TGCGCCAGCAGTGAAGGACAGGGGGCTCAAGAGACCCAGTACTTC
TRBV29-1	TRBJ2-5	NA	NA	CSVEGGETQYF	TGCAGCGTTGAGGGGGGAGAGACCCAGTACTTC
TRBV27	TRBJ1-5	NA	TRBD1	CASSPQGGGQPQHF	TGTGCCAGCAGTCCCCAGGGGGGTGGCCAGCCCCAGCATTTT
TRBV11-2	TRBJ1-1	NA	NA	CASRRGQNTEAFF	TGTGCCAGCAGGAGGGGACAAAACACTGAAGCTTTCTTT
TRBV7-9	TRBJ2-5	few	TRBD2	CASSNLAGGDQETQYF	TGTGCCAGCAGCAATCTAGCGGGAGGTGATCAAGAGACCCAGTACTTC
TRBV28	TRBJ2-3	NA	NA	CASSSSGLPTDTQYF	TGTGCCAGCAGTTCCAGCGGACTGCCCACAGATACGCAGTATTTT
TRBV5-4	TRBJ2-1	NA	NA	CASSSQAGTSYNEQFF	TGTGCCAGCAGCTCTCAAGCCGGGACTTCCTACAATGAGCAGTTCTTC
TRBV10-3	TRBJ2-2	NA	TRBD2	CAAGTSGSGELFF	TGTGCCGCCGGGACTAGCGGGAGCGGGGAGCTGTTTTTT